Listed below are T cell receptor beta chains from one sample, sequenced in a study of CD8 T cells in Susac syndrome. TCRdb re-called the immunoSEQ multiplex PCR reads through MiXCR, storing one row per CDR3 protein. Among tens of thousands of distinct CDR3 sequences listed, 90% to 95% were seen once. Sequencing used CD8+ T cells from PBMCs. The receptors were sampled from a human donor with multiple sclerosis. The CDR3 runs from the conserved cysteine through the conserved F or W. The order of the fields is D gene, clone size, J gene, V gene, CDR3 protein, CDR3 DNA. The D gene is left open where the match is weak. Clone size is given for some rows only: seen once, a few or many times, or a class if the clone is expanded.

- | - | TRBJ2-2 | TRBV13 | CASSPLGNTGELFF | TGTGCCAGCAGTCCCTTGGGGAACACCGGGGAGCTGTTTTTT
- | - | TRBJ2-1 | TRBV5-1 | CASSFEGGEQFF | TGCGCCAGCAGCTTCGAGGGCGGTGAGCAGTTCTTC
- | - | TRBJ1-4 | TRBV28 | CASHGIDEKLFF | TGTGCCAGCCACGGGATAGATGAAAAACTGTTTTTT
TRBD2 | - | TRBJ2-1 | TRBV5-1 | CASSLRLAGVIYNEQFF | TGCGCCAGCAGCTTGAGGCTAGCGGGGGTCATTTACAATGAGCAGTTCTTC
- | - | TRBJ2-1 | TRBV12-3/TRBV12-4 | CASSLRVAYNEQFF | TGTGCCAGCAGTTTGAGGGTTGCCTACAATGAGCAGTTCTTC
TRBD2 | - | TRBJ2-1 | TRBV19 | CASSPSTSGASYNEQFF | TGTGCCAGTAGTCCCAGTACTAGCGGGGCGAGTTACAATGAGCAGTTCTTC
- | - | TRBJ2-7 | TRBV28 | CASRPGHSYEQYF | TGTGCCAGCAGACCGGGACACAGCTACGAGCAGTACTTC
- | - | TRBJ1-5 | TRBV13 | CASSLGGVLPQHF | TGTGCCAGCAGCTTGGGTGGGGTCTTGCCCCAGCATTTT
- | - | TRBJ2-3 | TRBV20-1 | CSARDWSTQYF | TGCAGTGCTAGAGATTGGAGTACGCAGTATTTT
- | - | TRBJ1-6 | TRBV9 | CASSVHGDPNSPLHF | TGTGCCAGCAGCGTACACGGCGACCCTAATTCACCCCTCCACTTT
TRBD2 | once | TRBJ2-3 | TRBV11-2 | CASSLDFGLAGTDTQYF | TGTGCCAGCAGCTTAGATTTTGGACTAGCTGGTACAGATACGCAGTATTTT
TRBD2 | - | TRBJ2-7 | TRBV4-3 | CASSQDRAGGPYEQYF | TGCGCCAGCAGCCAAGATCGAGCGGGAGGGCCCTACGAGCAGTACTTC
TRBD2 | - | TRBJ2-1 | TRBV20-1 | CSACGTNYNEQFF | TGCAGTGCCTGCGGGACTAACTACAATGAGCAGTTCTTC
TRBD2 | - | TRBJ2-3 | TRBV7-3 | CASSPSGAGTDTQYF | TGTGCCAGCAGCCCTAGCGGGGCAGGCACAGATACGCAGTATTTT
TRBD1 | - | TRBJ2-5 | TRBV13 | CASSLWLTGSGETQYF | TGTGCCAGCAGCTTATGGTTGACAGGGTCTGGAGAGACCCAGTACTTC
TRBD1 | once | TRBJ2-5 | TRBV30 | CAWSVLVPWTGGRETQYF | TGTGCCTGGAGTGTACTAGTTCCATGGACAGGGGGCCGTGAGACCCAGTACTTC
- | - | TRBJ2-7 | TRBV4-1 | CASSPSLDGTYEQYF | TGCGCCAGCAGCCCCAGCCTCGACGGTACCTACGAGCAGTACTTC
TRBD1 | - | TRBJ1-1 | TRBV29-1 | CSVVPRDSILNTEAFF | TGCAGCGTTGTTCCCCGGGACAGCATTTTGAACACTGAAGCTTTCTTT
- | - | TRBJ2-7 | TRBV4-1 | CASSHQDRDYEQYF | TGCGCCAGCAGCCACCAGGACAGAGACTACGAGCAGTACTTC
TRBD1 | - | TRBJ2-7 | TRBV19 | CASRSGTGGSYEQYF | TGTGCCAGTAGGTCCGGGACAGGGGGTTCCTACGAGCAGTACTTC
TRBD2 | - | TRBJ2-5 | TRBV2 | CASSSSSGALETQYF | TGTGCCAGCAGTTCTTCTAGCGGGGCGCTGGAGACCCAGTACTTC
TRBD1 | - | TRBJ1-1 | TRBV28 | CASSFSRGREADDEAFF | TGTGCCAGCAGTTTTTCCAGGGGGCGCGAGGCCGATGATGAGGCTTTCTTT
- | - | TRBJ2-3 | TRBV28 | CASSLSGDTQYF | TGTGCCAGCAGTTTATCCGGGGATACGCAGTATTTT
TRBD1 | - | TRBJ1-4 | TRBV28 | CASSTDRVSRGTNEKLFF | TGTGCCAGCAGTACAGACAGGGTCTCCCGTGGAACTAATGAAAAACTGTTTTTT
- | - | TRBJ2-5 | TRBV19 | CASSIPYDRYPETQYF | TGTGCCAGTAGTATCCCCTACGACAGGTACCCAGAGACCCAGTACTTC
- | - | TRBJ1-6 | TRBV27 | CAGRTFKGQQNSPLHF | TGTGCCGGCAGGACCTTTAAAGGACAGCAAAATTCACCCCTCCACTTT
- | - | TRBJ2-1 | TRBV5-1 | CASSLILADSYNEQFF | TGCGCCAGCAGCCTGATATTAGCGGATTCCTACAATGAGCAGTTCTTC